These 6 T cell receptor beta chains share one sample of origin, sequenced in a study of long-term antiretroviral therapy in people with HIV. An immunoSEQ assay, version v3.0, was performed at survey level. Method: immunoSEQ multiplex PCR; TCRdb's copy keeps in-frame clones and lacks some. Of tens of thousands of clones in the sample, around 87% were seen once. Sequencing was performed on unsorted PBMCs, taken approximately 2.5 years after starting antiretroviral therapy. These TCRs come from a woman between 45 and 65 years old with HIV.

The rearrangement joins TRBV5-1 to TRBJ2-2; 9 bases align to TRBD1. The CDR3 consists of 15 residues. J lost 7 bases, V lost 1 base, and 5 bases had no gene match. Germline V lookup: CDR1 SGHRS, CDR2 YFSETQ. Here the CDR3 DNA reads TGCGCCAGCAGCTTGACAGGGGGCGATATCGGGGAGCTGTTTTTT. Its protein product is CASSLTGGDIGELFF.

A few counts support this clone. V usage is TRBV9 and J usage is TRBJ1-2; no clear D. Trimming took off 3 bases at V and 4 bases at J, with 10 bases between the two ends. CDR1 and CDR2 from the germline V gene are SGDLS and YYNGEE. The CDR3 is 13 residues long. This chain's CDR3 is CASSGGGFYGYTF. DNA of the CDR3: TGTGCCAGCAGCGGCGGTGGGTTCTATGGCTACACCTTC.

The chain is built from TRBV15 and TRBJ2-7, with D possibly matching TRBD1 (6 bases). CDR3 length: 16 amino acids. Germline V gene data show CDR1 as LNHNV and CDR2 as YYDKDF (reference sequence). Trimming pared 2 bases from V and 2 bases from J, leaving 16 bases between. The CDR3 reads CATSRSRDINPYEQYF. Here the CDR3 DNA reads TGTGCCACCAGCAGAAGCCGGGACATAAATCCCTACGAGCAGTACTTC.

The chain uses TRBV5-1 and TRBJ1-5; 7 bases agree with TRBD1. Unmatched junction bases numbered 1, after V lost 1 base and J lost 3 bases. The CDR3 totals 14 residues. CDR1 SGHRS and CDR2 YFSETQ come from the germline V gene. In DNA, the CDR3 is TGCGCCAGCAGCTTGACAGGGGACAATCAGCCCCAGCATTTT. It encodes CASSLTGDNQPQHF.

V usage is TRBV2 and J usage is TRBJ2-3; no reliable D call. Germline V gene data show CDR1 as SNHLY and CDR2 as FYNNEI. V was pared by 0 bases and J by 1 base, with 14 bases between. The CDR3 contains 17 residues. In DNA form, the CDR3 reads TGTGCCAGCAGTGAAGCTTGGAAGGGTGTAGGCACAGATACGCAGTATTTT. It codes for CASSEAWKGVGTDTQYF.

This chain connects TRBV5-1 to TRBJ2-7; no definite D call. Germline V gene data show CDR1 as SGHRS and CDR2 as YFSETQ. The CDR3 runs to 12 residues. The V end was cut by 0 bases, the J end by 3 bases, with 4 bases between. The chain's CDR3 is CASSLERYEQYF. The CDR3 nucleotides read TGCGCCAGCAGCTTGGAGCGCTACGAGCAGTACTTC.